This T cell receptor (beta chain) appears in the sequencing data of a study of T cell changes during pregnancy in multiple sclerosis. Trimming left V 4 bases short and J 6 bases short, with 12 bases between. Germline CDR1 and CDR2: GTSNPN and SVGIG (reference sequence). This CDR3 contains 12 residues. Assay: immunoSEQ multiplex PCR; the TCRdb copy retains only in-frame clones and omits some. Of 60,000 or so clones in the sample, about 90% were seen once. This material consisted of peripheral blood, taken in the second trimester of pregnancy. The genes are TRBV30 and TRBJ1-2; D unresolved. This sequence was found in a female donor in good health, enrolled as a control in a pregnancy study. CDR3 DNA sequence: TGTGCCTGGACCCTATTCCAGGATGGCTACACCTTC. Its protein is CAWTLFQDGYTF.